A single sample gave rise to the 8 T cell receptor beta chains below, sequenced in a study of tumor and adjacent non-tumor tissue in lung cancer. RNA was extracted from bulk tissue without any cell sorting. The library came from three nested PCR rounds adapted from ARM-PCR protocols. One entry per CDR3 protein, called by TCRdb with MiXCR from the multiplex PCR reads. Of approximately 86,000 distinct CDR3 sequences detected, over 55% appear once; the ten largest clones hold around 9.5%. The sample comprised lung tumor tissue. These receptors came from a middle-aged woman with non-small cell lung cancer.

As for this clonotype: A much larger clone lies one base from this, so it may be a read error. The rearrangement joins TRBV30 to TRBJ2-7, with 7 bases that match TRBD2. Germline CDR1 GTSNPN, CDR2 SVGIG (reference sequence). The CDR3 spans 14 residues. The CDR3 coding sequence is TGTGTCTGGACCGGGGAGGGGTTGGACTACGAGCAGTACTTC. Translated: CVWTGEGLDYEQYF.

As regards this clonotype: This may arise from a read error, as a much more abundant clone is one base away. V is TRBV28 and J is TRBJ1-5, with D hard to call. The germline V and J ends were trimmed by 2 bases and 6 bases, with 11 bases remaining between them. Germline CDR1 is MDHEN and CDR2 is SYDVKM. The length of the CDR3 is 14 residues. The CDR3 spells CASSLIEATQPQHF. Written as DNA, the CDR3 is TGTGCCAGCAGTTTAATTGAGGCCACTCAGCCCCAGCATTTT.

This sequence joins TRBV4-1 and TRBJ2-3; 9 nucleotides align to TRBD2. Germline assignment: CDR1 MGHRA and CDR2 YSYEKL. The CDR3 length is 14 residues. The ends lost 9 bases at V and 6 bases at J; junction bases unmatched: 10. The CDR3 DNA is TGCGCCAGGAGTAATAGCGGGGGACGGGATACGCAGTATTTT. Translating gives CARSNSGGRDTQYF.

This clonotype has ten or more counts. The V and J genes are TRBV6-1 and TRBJ2-5; D remains ambiguous. V gave up 4 bases and J gave up 5 bases, with 8 bases separating them. The CDR3 consists of 12 residues. Germline CDR1 is MNHNS and CDR2 is SASEGT. The CDR3 here is CASSGLGETQYF. Written as DNA, the CDR3 is TGTGCCAGCAGTGGGCTGGGGGAGACCCAGTACTTC.

This clonotype was picked up many times. This chain uses TRBV5-6 with TRBJ2-3, with TRBD2 matching over 14 bases. Trimming took 4 bases from V and 2 from J; bases not matched to a gene: 6. This CDR3 is 17 amino acids long. CDR1 is SGHDT and CDR2 is YYEEEE in the germline V gene. The CDR3 DNA sequence: TGTGCCAGCAGCGTCGGGACTAGCGGGAGAGCCACAGATACGCAGTATTTT. This codes for CASSVGTSGRATDTQYF.

Relative to its sample, this clonotype is medium-sized (0.01 to 0.1%). This rearrangement joins TRBV11-1 to TRBJ2-7, with D unresolved. The germline CDR1 and CDR2 sequences are SGHAT and FQDESV (reference sequence). The CDR3 is 12 amino acids. Trimming stripped 0 bases from V and 7 bases from J, with 7 bases between. The CDR3 sequence: CASSLALREQYF. The DNA of the CDR3 is TGTGCCAGCAGCTTAGCGTTAAGGGAGCAGTACTTC.

With regard to this clonotype: A much larger clone sits a single nucleotide away, making a read error possible. The chain is built from TRBV20-1 and TRBJ2-7; 9 bases are a match to TRBD1. The germline V gene has CDR1 DFQATT and CDR2 SNEGSKA (reference sequence). Trimming removed 7 bases from V and 2 bases from J; junction bases left unmatched: 6. CDR3 size: 13 residues. The CDR3 protein is CSVHGTGTYEQYF. The CDR3 bases are TGCAGTGTTCACGGGACAGGGACCTACGAGCAGTACTTC.

Worth noting for this clonotype: A junction boundary mismatches the germline segment, possibly from a read error. The rearrangement uses TRBV6-2 or TRBV6-3 and TRBJ1-1, with no clear D. The CDR3 consists of 14 residues. Germline V CDR1 and CDR2: MNHEY, SVGEGT. The CDR3 sequence: CTSSPSIMNTEAFF. The CDR3 coding sequence is TGTACCAGCAGTCCATCGATCATGAACACAGAAGCATTCTTT.